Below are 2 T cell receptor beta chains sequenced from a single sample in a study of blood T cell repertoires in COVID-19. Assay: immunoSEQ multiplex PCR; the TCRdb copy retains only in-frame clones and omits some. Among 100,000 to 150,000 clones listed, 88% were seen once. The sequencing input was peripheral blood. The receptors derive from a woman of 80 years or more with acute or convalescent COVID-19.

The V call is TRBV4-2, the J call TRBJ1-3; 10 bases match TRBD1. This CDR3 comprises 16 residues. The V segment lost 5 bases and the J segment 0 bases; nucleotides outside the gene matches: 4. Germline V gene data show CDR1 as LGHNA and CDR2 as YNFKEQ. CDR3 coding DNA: TGTGCCAGCAGCAGCCGGGACAGGGGCTCTGGAAACACCATATATTTT. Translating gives CASSSRDRGSGNTIYF.

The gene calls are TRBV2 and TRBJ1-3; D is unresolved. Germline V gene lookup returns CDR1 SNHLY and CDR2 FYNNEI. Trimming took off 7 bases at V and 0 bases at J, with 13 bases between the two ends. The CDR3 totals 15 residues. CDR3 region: CASTTARISGNTIYF. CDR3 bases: TGTGCCAGCACCACAGCAAGGATCTCTGGAAACACCATATATTTT.